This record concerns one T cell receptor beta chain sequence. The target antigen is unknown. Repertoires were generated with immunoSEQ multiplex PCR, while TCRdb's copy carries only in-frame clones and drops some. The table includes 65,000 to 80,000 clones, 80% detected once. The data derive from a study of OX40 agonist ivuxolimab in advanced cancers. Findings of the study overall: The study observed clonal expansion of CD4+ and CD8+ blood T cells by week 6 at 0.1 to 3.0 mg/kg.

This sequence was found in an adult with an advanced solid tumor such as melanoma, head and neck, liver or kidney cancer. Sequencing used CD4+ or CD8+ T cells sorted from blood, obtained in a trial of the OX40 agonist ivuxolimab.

CDR3 in amino acids: CASSQERGDPQFF. In DNA form, the CDR3 reads TGCGCCAGCAGCCAAGAACGCGGGGACCCGCAGTTCTTC. The chain combines TRBV4-3 with TRBJ2-1; D might be TRBD2 (6 bases). V gave up 0 bases and J gave up 12 bases, with 12 bases separating them. Per the germline V gene, CDR1 is LGHNA and CDR2 is YSLEER. This CDR3 is built from 13 residues.